The TCR beta chain under discussion was sequenced for a study of T cell responses to AZD1222 COVID-19 vaccine. Whole-study results and caveats: Repertoire samples came only from after the peak T cell response.

Sequencing was performed with immunoSEQ multiplex PCR; in TCRdb, only in-frame clones are kept and a portion is missing. Among roughly 150,000 clones, about 89% were seen once, and the ten largest hold around 2%. Germline CDR1 is GTSNPN and CDR2 is SVGIG (reference sequence). Between the trimmed V and J ends, which lost 2 bases and 6 bases, there was a span of 13 bases. The CDR3 runs to 13 residues. Details on this clone: Its target is not known.

The receptor's source is an adult in good health. The sequencing here drew on peripheral blood, taken on day 0 of AZD1222 vaccination. V usage is TRBV30 and J usage is TRBJ1-2; D is perhaps TRBD1 (6 bases). CDR3 sequence: CAWSTGGADGYTF. CDR3 in DNA: TGTGCCTGGAGTACGGGGGGCGCTGATGGCTACACCTTC.